The present entry profiles one T cell receptor beta chain with its context. Here immunoSEQ multiplex PCR was the method, and the copy in TCRdb shows in-frame clones only, minus some. The sample yields roughly 120,000 clones, roughly 83% seen once. Trimming stripped 1 base from V and 5 bases from J, with 15 bases between. Germline assignment: CDR1 SGHVS and CDR2 FQNEAQ. The CDR3 runs 15 residues. The sample belongs to a study of blood T cell repertoires in COVID-19. This receptor was obtained from a human donor in a cohort sampled during active COVID-19. V usage is TRBV7-8 and J usage is TRBJ2-7; no clear D gene. Sequences were obtained from peripheral blood. The CDR3 loop reads CASSLELYSGNEQYF. The CDR3 bases are TGTGCCAGCAGCTTAGAATTGTATTCAGGAAACGAGCAGTACTTC.